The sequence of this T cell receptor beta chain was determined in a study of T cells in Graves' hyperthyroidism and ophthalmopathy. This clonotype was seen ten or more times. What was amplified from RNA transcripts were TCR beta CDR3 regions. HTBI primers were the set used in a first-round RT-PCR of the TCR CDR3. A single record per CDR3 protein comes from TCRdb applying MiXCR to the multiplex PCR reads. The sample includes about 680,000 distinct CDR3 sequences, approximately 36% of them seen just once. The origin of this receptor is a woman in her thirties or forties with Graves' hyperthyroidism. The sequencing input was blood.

CDR3 sequence (DNA): TGTGCCAGCAGCTTACGCGGCACACAGGGAGTACAGCCCCAGCATTTT. Protein sequence: CASSLRGTQGVQPQHF. The J gene is TRBJ1-5, the V gene TRBV7-2; a possible D gene is TRBD1 (6 bases). The V end lost 2 bases, the J end lost 7 bases, and 18 bases lay between the germline ends. The CDR3 length is 16 residues. Per germline, CDR1 SGHTA and CDR2 FQGNSA.